This T cell receptor beta chain originates from a study of metastatic and nonmetastatic thyroid tumors. Across the study: Repertoires from blood and tumor or nodule tissue of malignant and benign thyroid patients were compared.

This clone was seen only once. The antigen remains unidentified. Findings of the study overall: The study reportedly found significantly higher TCR beta diversity in malignant thyroid tumors than benign nodules, in blood and tumor.

Study processing details: To classify distant metastasis in papillary thyroid cancer, a model was built from CDR3 differences across clinicopathological groups. TCRdb re-called clones from the PCR reads using MiXCR. These V and J calls originate from TCRdb's pipeline instead of the authors' own analysis. This table holds about 30,000 clones, 20% to 30% found once. This CDR3 contains 14 residues. Per the germline V gene, CDR1 is SGDLS and CDR2 is YYNGEE. Deletions cut 0 bases from V and 6 bases from J, with 11 bases between. Patients had received no treatment of any kind before thyroid surgery. The V call is TRBV9, the J call TRBJ2-3; D is unclear. Sequences were obtained from blood. The clonotype originates from a female donor with papillary thyroid cancer or a benign thyroid nodule (not recorded which). Some clones in this sample may be carry-over from other donors' samples. The CDR3 DNA follows: TGTGCCAGCAGCGTAGTTGGCTTTCACGATACGCAGTATTTT. It translates to CASSVVGFHDTQYF.